The 27 T cell receptor beta chains below were found in one sample sequenced in a study of blood T cell repertoires in COVID-19. Clones were read by immunoSEQ multiplex PCR, and TCRdb kept only the in-frame ones, dropping some. The sample carries 180,000 or so clones, 90% recorded once. The sequenced material came from peripheral blood. The receptors were sampled from a man aged 45-65 years with acute or convalescent COVID-19.

V is TRBV29-1 and J is TRBJ2-7, with 7 bases matching TRBD1. CDR3 length: 11 amino acids. V trimming: 6 bases; J trimming: 6 bases; junction bases outside the gene matches: 5. Germline V gives CDR1 SQVTM, CDR2 ANQGSEA. Written as DNA, the CDR3 is TGCAGCGTGGCGACAGGGCGCGAGCAGTACTTC. This sequence encodes CSVATGREQYF.

This chain joins TRBV4-3 and TRBJ2-3, with 11 bases aligning to TRBD2. V gave up 4 bases and J gave up 2 bases; unmatched junction bases: 5. The CDR3 is made up of 16 amino acids. CDR1 and CDR2 (germline): LGHNA, YSLEER. The DNA for the CDR3 is TGCGCCAGCAGCCGAGCTAGCGGGGGGTTCACAGATACGCAGTATTTT. This translates into CASSRASGGFTDTQYF.

The V gene is TRBV29-1, the J gene TRBJ1-3; TRBD1 matches 8 bases. J gave up 3 bases and V 7 bases, and 5 bases lay outside the gene matches. The germline CDR1 and CDR2 sequences are SQVTM and ANQGSEA. The CDR3 totals 13 residues. CDR3: CSARTGNGNTIYF. CDR3 sequence (DNA): TGCAGCGCCAGGACAGGGAATGGAAACACCATATATTTT. The entire variable domain, with the rest obtained from reference TRBV29-1 and TRBJ1-3, is as follows: SAVISQKPSRDICQRGTSLTIQCQVDSQVTMMFWYRQQPGQSLTLIATANQGSEATYESGFVIDKFPISRPNLTFSTLTVSNMSPEDSSIYLCSARTGNGNTIYFGEGSWLTVV.

The chain combines TRBV19 with TRBJ1-1; 9 bases fit TRBD1. The CDR3 loop spans 16 amino acids. Germline V CDR1 and CDR2: LNHDA, SQIVND (reference sequence). The V segment lost 5 bases and the J segment 1 base; nucleotides outside the gene matches: 8. CDR3 nucleotides: TGTGCCAGTAGTGTTAGGGACAGGGCCACGAACACTGAAGCTTTCTTT. Translated: CASSVRDRATNTEAFF.

The gene calls are TRBV28 and TRBJ2-3; 9 nucleotides align to TRBD1. Germline V gene sequence: CDR1 MDHEN, CDR2 SYDVKM. V trimming: 6 bases; J trimming: 2 bases; junction bases outside the gene matches: 3. The CDR3 is 14 residues long. CDR3 sequence: CASRGQGNTDTQYF. The DNA of the CDR3 is TGTGCCAGCAGAGGACAGGGGAACACAGATACGCAGTATTTT.

The rearrangement links TRBV12-3 or TRBV12-4 to TRBJ1-2; 12 bases are shared with TRBD1. The CDR3 has 13 residues. V shed 10 bases, J shed 7 bases, and the junction held 7 bases outside the gene matches. The CDR3 is CATGDRGLGGYTF. For the CDR3, the DNA is TGTGCCACAGGGGACAGGGGGCTCGGTGGCTACACCTTC.

The chain couples TRBV7-3 to TRBJ1-1, with 8 positions matching TRBD1. V gave up 3 bases and J gave up 4 bases; unmatched junction bases: 1. This CDR3 spans 13 amino acids. Per the germline V gene, CDR1 is SGHTA and CDR2 is FQGTGA. The CDR3 sequence: CASSFTGGTEAFF. The CDR3 nucleotides are TGTGCCAGCAGCTTTACAGGGGGCACTGAAGCTTTCTTT.

This rearrangement joins TRBV11-1 to TRBJ2-3, with 12 bases fitting TRBD2. Per germline, CDR1 SGHAT and CDR2 FQDESV (reference sequence). V was clipped by 5 bases and J by 1 base; unmatched bases: 4. The CDR3 runs 16 residues. The CDR3 bases are TGTGCCAGCAGCCCCCGGACTAGCGGGGGCACAGATACGCAGTATTTT. It translates to CASSPRTSGGTDTQYF. The whole variable domain, remainder taken from reference TRBV11-1 and TRBJ2-3, is EAEVAQSPRYKITEKSQAVAFWCDPISGHATLYWYRQILGQGPELLVQFQDESVVDDSQLPKDRFSAERLKGVDSTLKIQPAELGDSAMYLCASSPRTSGGTDTQYFGPGTRLTVL.

The rearrangement joins TRBV5-4 to TRBJ1-2; 12 positions match TRBD1. CDR1 SGHNT and CDR2 YYREEE come from the germline V gene (reference sequence). The CDR3 length is 15 residues. Unmatched junction bases numbered 7, after V lost 5 bases and J lost 5 bases. CDR3 DNA: TGTGCCAGCAGTTCCGGGACAGGGGGCGGGTATGGCTACACCTTC. It is translated as CASSSGTGGGYGYTF. Combining the CDR3 with reference TRBV5-4 and TRBJ1-2 gives the whole variable domain ETGVTQSPTHLIKTRGQQVTLRCSSQSGHNTVSWYQQALGQGPQFIFQYYREEENGRGNFPPRFSGLQFPNYSSELNVNALELDDSALYLCASSSGTGGGYGYTFGSGTRLTVV.

The chain links TRBV7-3 to TRBJ2-1, with 15 bases matching TRBD2. Germline values: CDR1 SGHTA, CDR2 FQGTGA. Germline trimming cut 1 base from V and 7 bases from J; bases unmatched to any gene: 11. The CDR3 contains 19 residues. Here the CDR3 DNA reads TGTGCCAGCAGCTTAAAAGCCGGACTAGCGGGAGGGCCGGTGAATGAGCAGTTCTTC. It yields the protein CASSLKAGLAGGPVNEQFF.

This chain joins TRBV5-1 and TRBJ2-2, with D possibly being TRBD2 (5 bases). The CDR3 consists of 14 residues. Per the germline V gene, CDR1 is SGHRS and CDR2 is YFSETQ. V lost 1 base to trimming and J lost 3 bases, with 7 bases between them. This CDR3 reads CASSLMRDTGELFF. The CDR3 bases are TGCGCCAGCAGCTTGATGCGGGACACCGGGGAGCTGTTTTTT.

CDR3 DNA sequence: TGTGCCAGTAAGCGACAGGGGACCCACAATGAGCAGTTCTTC. Translating gives CASKRQGTHNEQFF. The rearrangement uses TRBV19 and TRBJ2-1, with 8 bases aligning to TRBD1. The junction had 7 bases not matched to a gene; V was cut back by 7 bases and J by 5 bases. CDR1 is LNHDA, CDR2 SQIVND, per germline (reference sequence). This CDR3 is 14 amino acids long.

The gene calls are TRBV7-2 and TRBJ2-6; 7 nucleotides line up with TRBD1. The CDR3 has 16 residues. Germline-derived CDR1 and CDR2 are SGHTA and FQGNSA. The trim removed 4 bases at V and 0 bases at J, leaving 3 bases unmatched. CDR3 sequence (DNA): TGTGCCAGCAGCTCACAGGGGAGCTCTGGGGCCAACGTCCTGACTTTC. It yields the protein CASSSQGSSGANVLTF.

V usage is TRBV6-5 and J usage is TRBJ1-2; TRBD1 aligns across 9 bases. This CDR3 has 13 residues. From germline, CDR1 is MNHEY and CDR2 SVGAGI. J was trimmed by 4 bases and V by 6 bases; bases with no gene match: 3. The CDR3 spells CASRQGARYGYTF. Here the CDR3 DNA reads TGTGCCAGCAGACAGGGGGCGCGCTATGGCTACACCTTC.

This clone was recorded only once. V is TRBV7-9 and J is TRBJ2-5; no reliable D call. Trimming left V 2 bases short and J 0 bases short, with 4 bases between. CDR1 SEHNR and CDR2 FQNEAQ come from the germline V gene (reference sequence). There are 13 residues in the CDR3. The CDR3 DNA reads TGTGCCAGCAGCTTACAGAACCAAGAGACCCAGTACTTC. Its translation is CASSLQNQETQYF.

This chain joins TRBV3-1 (or the pseudogene TRBV3-2) and TRBJ1-6, with 8 nucleotides matching TRBD1. The CDR3 has 16 amino acids. Trimming removed 1 base from V and 10 bases from J; junction bases left unmatched: 9. Per the germline V gene, CDR1 is LGHDT and CDR2 is YNNKEL (reference sequence). The CDR3 coding sequence is TGTGCCAGCAGCCAAGGGGCCACAGGGGGGATATCACCCCTCCACTTT. Translating gives CASSQGATGGISPLHF.

This clone was recorded only once. The chain uses TRBV11-1 and TRBJ2-4, with 7 bases matching TRBD1. Losses at the gene ends were 4 bases for V and 11 bases for J; bases not matched to a gene: 8. Germline CDR1 reads SGHAT; CDR2 reads FQDESV (reference sequence). This CDR3 contains 13 residues. The CDR3 region is CASSYDRATVQYF. The CDR3 nucleotides read TGTGCCAGCAGCTACGACAGGGCGACGGTTCAGTACTTC.

V is TRBV6-5 and J is TRBJ1-1; D may be TRBD1 (5 bases). This CDR3 comprises 12 residues. Trimming removed 5 bases at V and 3 bases at J, with 7 bases between. Germline V CDR1 and CDR2: MNHEY, SVGAGI. CDR3 bases: TGTGCCAGCAGTCAGGGTTACACTGAAGCTTTCTTT. Protein sequence: CASSQGYTEAFF.

About this clone: The same CDR3 can be traced to other DNA sequences in this sample. The rearrangement links TRBV15 to TRBJ1-2; no reliable D call. Germline CDR1 reads LNHNV; CDR2 reads YYDKDF (reference sequence). This CDR3 has 15 residues. V dropped 0 bases and J dropped 0 bases, with 8 bases sitting between them. CDR3 in DNA: TGTGCCACCAGCAGAGAGGGAGGAGCTAACTATGGCTACACCTTC. This codes for CATSREGGANYGYTF.

There are a few counts of this clone. The chain carries TRBV20-1 and TRBJ2-7; perhaps TRBD1 as D (6 bases). From germline, CDR1 is DFQATT and CDR2 SNEGSKA (reference sequence). V lost 3 bases, J lost 1 base, and 13 bases lay in between. This CDR3 has 14 amino acids. CDR3 nucleotide sequence: TGCAGTGCTAGTTTACAGGGTAGTTCCTACGAGCAGTACTTC. Translation: CSASLQGSSYEQYF.

The chain links TRBV3-1 (or the pseudogene TRBV3-2) to TRBJ1-4; possible D gene TRBD1, 6 bases. V lost 0 bases to trimming and J lost 4 bases, with 12 bases between them. The CDR3 runs 16 residues. CDR1 LGHDT and CDR2 YNNKEL come from the germline V gene (reference sequence). The CDR3 DNA is TGTGCCAGCAGCCAAGACCTGGGGGCGGGTAATGAAAAACTGTTTTTT. Protein product: CASSQDLGAGNEKLFF.

The chain links TRBV6-6 to TRBJ2-3; perhaps TRBD1 as D (7 bases). The CDR3 covers 15 residues. The V gene lost 5 bases and the J gene lost 4 bases, with 16 bases spanning the gap. From germline, CDR1 is MNHNY and CDR2 SVGAGI (reference sequence). The CDR3 loop is CASSPTGEEADTQYF. The DNA for the CDR3 is TGTGCCAGCAGTCCCACAGGGGAGGAGGCAGATACGCAGTATTTT.

The chain links TRBV27 to TRBJ2-1; maybe TRBD2 (5 bases). The CDR3 has 11 residues. V lost 7 bases and J 8 bases, leaving 9 bases between the germline ends. CDR1 is MNHEY, CDR2 SMNVEV, per germline (reference sequence). The DNA for the CDR3 is TGTGCCAGCACCGGGGTCGATGAGCAGTTCTTC. It translates to CASTGVDEQFF.

This chain uses TRBV2 with TRBJ1-5; 8 bases map to TRBD1. After removal of 0 bases from V and 0 bases from J, the junction contained 16 bases not matched to a gene. CDR1 is SNHLY, CDR2 FYNNEI, per germline. This CDR3 comprises 21 residues. CDR3 nucleotide sequence: TGTGCCAGCAGTGAAGCGCCGGACAGGGAGCGGGTCTGGTATAGCAATCAGCCCCAGCATTTT. This encodes CASSEAPDRERVWYSNQPQHF.

This clone was observed a single time. The chain carries TRBV7-2 and TRBJ2-7, with 11 bases fitting TRBD2. J lost 2 bases, V lost 1 base, and 7 bases had no gene match. Germline CDR1 and CDR2: SGHTA and FQGNSA. This CDR3 contains 17 residues. CDR3 in DNA: TGTGCCAGCAGCTTAGTAATAGCGGGAGGGTCTACCTACGAGCAGTACTTC. Amino acid sequence: CASSLVIAGGSTYEQYF.

This sequence joins TRBV28 and TRBJ1-2, with D maybe TRBD1 (5 bases). Germline V gene lookup returns CDR1 MDHEN and CDR2 SYDVKM. V lost 3 bases and J 0 bases, leaving 11 bases between the germline ends. This CDR3 is built from 15 residues. CDR3 sequence: CASSLPTVANYGYTF. Written as DNA, the CDR3 is TGTGCCAGCAGTTTGCCGACAGTTGCTAACTATGGCTACACCTTC.

The chain is built from TRBV7-3 and TRBJ1-6, with 8 nucleotides matching TRBD1. J gave up 7 bases and V 5 bases, and 7 bases lay outside the gene matches. CDR3 length: 15 amino acids. Per germline, CDR1 SGHTA and CDR2 FQGTGA. DNA for the CDR3: TGTGCCAGCAGCCTTACAGGGGGTCACAATTCACCCCTCCACTTT. Its protein is CASSLTGGHNSPLHF.